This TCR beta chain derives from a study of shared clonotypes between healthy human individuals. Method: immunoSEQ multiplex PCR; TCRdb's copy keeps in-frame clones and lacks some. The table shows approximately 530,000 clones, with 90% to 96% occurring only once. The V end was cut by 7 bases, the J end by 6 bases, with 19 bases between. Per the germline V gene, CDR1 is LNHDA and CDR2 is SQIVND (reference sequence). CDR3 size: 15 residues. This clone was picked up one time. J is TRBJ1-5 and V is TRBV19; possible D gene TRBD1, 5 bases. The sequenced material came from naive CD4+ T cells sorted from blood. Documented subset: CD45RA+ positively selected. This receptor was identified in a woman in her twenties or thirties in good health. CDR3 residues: CASTVEGLRSQPQHF. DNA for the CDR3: TGTGCCAGTACGGTTGAGGGGCTAAGGAGTCAGCCCCAGCATTTT.